This T cell receptor (beta chain) was sequenced in a study of CXCR3-negative and CXCR3-positive naive CD8 T cells. Study results and caveats: High diversity, comparable across both naive subsets, contrasted with much lower diversity in memory CD8+ cells.

The CDR3 is made up of 14 amino acids. Germline loops: CDR1 SQVTM, CDR2 ANQGSEA. About this clonotype: Its antigen is unidentified.

Libraries were UMI-labeled 5' RACE TRB cDNA. TCRdb reprocessed the 5' RACE reads; each CDR3 protein has one entry and no DNA is given. The table gives 45,000 to 55,000 distinct CDR3 sequences; the top ten clones make up roughly 15% of it. This chain uses TRBV29-1 with TRBJ2-5; TCRdb's assignment of TRBD2 cannot be checked, as there is no DNA. Sequenced input: memory CD8+ T cells from blood. This TCR came from a human donor in good health. Some clones in this sample may be carry-over from other donors' samples. CDR3: CSVVVAGGGETQYF.